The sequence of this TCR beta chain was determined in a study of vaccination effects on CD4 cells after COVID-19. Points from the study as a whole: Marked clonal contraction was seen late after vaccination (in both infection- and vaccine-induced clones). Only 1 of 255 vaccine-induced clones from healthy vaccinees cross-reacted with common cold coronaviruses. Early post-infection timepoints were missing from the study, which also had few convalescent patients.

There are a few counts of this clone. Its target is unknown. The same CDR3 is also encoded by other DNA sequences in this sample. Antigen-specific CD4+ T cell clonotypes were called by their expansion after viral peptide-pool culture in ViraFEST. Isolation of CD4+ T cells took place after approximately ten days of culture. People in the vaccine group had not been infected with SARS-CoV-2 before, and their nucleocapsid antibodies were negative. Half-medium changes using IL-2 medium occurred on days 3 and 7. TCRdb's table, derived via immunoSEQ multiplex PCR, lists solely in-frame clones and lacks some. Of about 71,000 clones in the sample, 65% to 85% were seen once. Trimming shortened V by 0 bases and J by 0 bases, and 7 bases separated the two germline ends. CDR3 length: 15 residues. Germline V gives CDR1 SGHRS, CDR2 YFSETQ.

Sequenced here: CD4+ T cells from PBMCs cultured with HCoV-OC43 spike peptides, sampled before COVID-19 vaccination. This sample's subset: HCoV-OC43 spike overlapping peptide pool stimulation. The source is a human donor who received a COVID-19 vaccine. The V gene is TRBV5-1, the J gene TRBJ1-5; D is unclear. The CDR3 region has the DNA TGCGCCAGCAGCTTGGAAGGTTATAGCAATCAGCCCCAGCATTTT. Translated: CASSLEGYSNQPQHF.